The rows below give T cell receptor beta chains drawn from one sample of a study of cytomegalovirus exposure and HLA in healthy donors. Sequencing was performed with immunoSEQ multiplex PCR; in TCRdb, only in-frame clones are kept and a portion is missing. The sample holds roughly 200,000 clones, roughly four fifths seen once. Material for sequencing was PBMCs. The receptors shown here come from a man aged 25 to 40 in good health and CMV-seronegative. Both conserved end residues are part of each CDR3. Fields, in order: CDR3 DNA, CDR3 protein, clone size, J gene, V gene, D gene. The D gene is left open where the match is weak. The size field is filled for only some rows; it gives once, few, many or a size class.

CDR3nt: TGCGCCAGCAGCGGGGGGCCGGGGGGCACCGGGGAGCTGTTTTTT
CDR3aa: CASSGGPGGTGELFF
abundance: NA
j_gene: TRBJ2-2
v_gene: TRBV5-1
d_gene: NA

CDR3nt: TGCGCCAGCAGCTTGGACAGGGATCAGCCCCAGCATTTT
CDR3aa: CASSLDRDQPQHF
abundance: NA
j_gene: TRBJ1-5
v_gene: TRBV5-1
d_gene: NA

CDR3nt: TGTGCCATCACGGCCGGAGCGGATTACTACGAGCAGTACTTC
CDR3aa: CAITAGADYYEQYF
abundance: NA
j_gene: TRBJ2-7
v_gene: TRBV10-3
d_gene: NA

CDR3nt: TGCGCCAGCAGCTTGGGGGGGACTAGCGGTTTCATACATTACGAGCAGTACTTC
CDR3aa: CASSLGGTSGFIHYEQYF
abundance: NA
j_gene: TRBJ2-7
v_gene: TRBV5-1
d_gene: TRBD2

CDR3nt: TGTGCCAGCAGCGTAGGATGGGGGGGCTCCTACAATGAGCAGTTCTTC
CDR3aa: CASSVGWGGSYNEQFF
abundance: NA
j_gene: TRBJ2-1
v_gene: TRBV9
d_gene: TRBD2

CDR3nt: TGTGCCAGCAGCCAATTGGGACTAGCGGGAGGATACGAGCAGTACTTC
CDR3aa: CASSQLGLAGGYEQYF
abundance: NA
j_gene: TRBJ2-7
v_gene: TRBV11-1
d_gene: TRBD2

CDR3nt: TGTGCCAGCAGCTTAAAGAGGACAGAGCCCGGGGATACGCAGTATTTT
CDR3aa: CASSLKRTEPGDTQYF
abundance: NA
j_gene: TRBJ2-3
v_gene: TRBV7-8
d_gene: NA

CDR3nt: TGTGCCAGCAGCTTAAGAGCGGGAGGTTTACAAGAGACCCAGTACTTC
CDR3aa: CASSLRAGGLQETQYF
abundance: NA
j_gene: TRBJ2-5
v_gene: TRBV7-9
d_gene: TRBD2

CDR3nt: TGTGCCAGCAGCCCGCGAGGAGGAGATGAAGCTTTCTTT
CDR3aa: CASSPRGGDEAFF
abundance: NA
j_gene: TRBJ1-1
v_gene: TRBV11-3
d_gene: NA

CDR3nt: TGTGCCAGCAGCCACTCCCCGGCAGATACGCAGTATTTT
CDR3aa: CASSHSPADTQYF
abundance: once
j_gene: TRBJ2-3
v_gene: TRBV7-3
d_gene: NA

CDR3nt: TGTGCCAGCAGCCCAGGCCCCGGACAGTCCTCTGGGGCCAACGTCCTGACTTTC
CDR3aa: CASSPGPGQSSGANVLTF
abundance: once
j_gene: TRBJ2-6
v_gene: TRBV11-2
d_gene: NA

CDR3nt: TGTGCCAGCAGCTTAGGGGGCGGCTCCTCTGGAAACACCATATATTTT
CDR3aa: CASSLGGGSSGNTIYF
abundance: NA
j_gene: TRBJ1-3
v_gene: TRBV7-9
d_gene: NA

CDR3nt: TGTGCCAGCGGACCCTTTAGGACTAGCGGGTACACCGGGGAGCTGTTTTTT
CDR3aa: CASGPFRTSGYTGELFF
abundance: NA
j_gene: TRBJ2-2
v_gene: TRBV11-2
d_gene: TRBD2

CDR3nt: TGTGCCAGCAGTGGCGACAGGAACACTGAAGCTTTCTTT
CDR3aa: CASSGDRNTEAFF
abundance: NA
j_gene: TRBJ1-1
v_gene: TRBV7-2
d_gene: NA

CDR3nt: TGTGCCAGCAGCTCCTCTAGCGGGAGCCCCGATACGCAGTATTTT
CDR3aa: CASSSSSGSPDTQYF
abundance: NA
j_gene: TRBJ2-3
v_gene: TRBV7-3
d_gene: TRBD2

CDR3nt: TGTGCCAGCACCAGACCAGGGGGCCTGAACACTGAAGCTTTCTTT
CDR3aa: CASTRPGGLNTEAFF
abundance: NA
j_gene: TRBJ1-1
v_gene: TRBV5-4
d_gene: TRBD1

CDR3nt: TGTGCCAGCAGAGCGACAGGGGCGGGTGAGCAGTACTTC
CDR3aa: CASRATGAGEQYF
abundance: NA
j_gene: TRBJ2-7
v_gene: TRBV6-1
d_gene: TRBD1

CDR3nt: TGTGCCAGCTCACCTCTACAGGGGGCAGATACGCAGTATTTT
CDR3aa: CASSPLQGADTQYF
abundance: NA
j_gene: TRBJ2-3
v_gene: TRBV18
d_gene: TRBD1

CDR3nt: TGTGCCAGCAGCCCCCCCGGGACAGGGGGGTCTGAGCAGTACTTC
CDR3aa: CASSPPGTGGSEQYF
abundance: NA
j_gene: TRBJ2-7
v_gene: TRBV11-3
d_gene: TRBD1

CDR3nt: TGTGCCAGCAGGGTAGCGGACCGAGAGACCCAGTACTTC
CDR3aa: CASRVADRETQYF
abundance: NA
j_gene: TRBJ2-5
v_gene: TRBV28
d_gene: NA

CDR3nt: TGTGCCACGATACCGGGACAGGGGGAGACTTTCTTT
CDR3aa: CATIPGQGETFF
abundance: NA
j_gene: TRBJ1-1
v_gene: TRBV6-1
d_gene: TRBD1

CDR3nt: TGCAGCGTTTTCATCGGGGTAGGGCTAGGCGGAAACACCATATATTTT
CDR3aa: CSVFIGVGLGGNTIYF
abundance: NA
j_gene: TRBJ1-3
v_gene: TRBV29-1
d_gene: NA

CDR3nt: TGTGCCAGCAGCGCAGGACTTAACACCGGGGAGCTGTTTTTT
CDR3aa: CASSAGLNTGELFF
abundance: few
j_gene: TRBJ2-2
v_gene: TRBV9
d_gene: NA

CDR3nt: TGTGCCAGCAGCGTAGGACTAGCGGGAGTCTACGAGCAGTACTTC
CDR3aa: CASSVGLAGVYEQYF
abundance: once
j_gene: TRBJ2-7
v_gene: TRBV9
d_gene: TRBD2

CDR3nt: TGTGCCAGCAGTGAGAGACTAGCGGGAGTATACGAGCAGTACTTC
CDR3aa: CASSERLAGVYEQYF
abundance: NA
j_gene: TRBJ2-7
v_gene: TRBV6-1
d_gene: TRBD2

CDR3nt: TGTGCCAGCAGTTTAACGGGGTGGTCCTACGAGCAGTACTTC
CDR3aa: CASSLTGWSYEQYF
abundance: NA
j_gene: TRBJ2-7
v_gene: TRBV27
d_gene: NA

CDR3nt: TGTGCCAGCAGTTTCTACAGGAGTGGTAGGGGGACGGACGAGCAGTACTTC
CDR3aa: CASSFYRSGRGTDEQYF
abundance: once
j_gene: TRBJ2-7
v_gene: TRBV27
d_gene: NA

CDR3nt: TGTGCCAGCAGCTTAGTAGGAAACACCATATATTTT
CDR3aa: CASSLVGNTIYF
abundance: NA
j_gene: TRBJ1-3
v_gene: TRBV13
d_gene: NA

CDR3nt: TGTGCCAGCAGCCCTAGCGGGGGCTCCTACGAGCAGTACTTC
CDR3aa: CASSPSGGSYEQYF
abundance: NA
j_gene: TRBJ2-7
v_gene: TRBV7-3
d_gene: TRBD2

CDR3nt: TGTGCCAGCAGCGTACTAGCGGGAGACACAGATACGCAGTATTTT
CDR3aa: CASSVLAGDTDTQYF
abundance: NA
j_gene: TRBJ2-3
v_gene: TRBV9
d_gene: TRBD2

CDR3nt: TGTGCCGAGTTACGGGTAGGCTCCTACGAGCAGTACTTC
CDR3aa: CAELRVGSYEQYF
abundance: NA
j_gene: TRBJ2-7
v_gene: TRBV11-2
d_gene: NA

CDR3nt: TGTGCCAGCAGCTTACTGGCAGGGATCATGAACACTGAAGCTTTCTTT
CDR3aa: CASSLLAGIMNTEAFF
abundance: NA
j_gene: TRBJ1-1
v_gene: TRBV7-2
d_gene: NA

CDR3nt: TGTGCCAGCAGGCCTACGGGGTCTAACTACAATGAGCAGTTCTTC
CDR3aa: CASRPTGSNYNEQFF
abundance: NA
j_gene: TRBJ2-1
v_gene: TRBV5-4
d_gene: NA

CDR3nt: TGTGCCAGCAGACCAACAGGCGTCACCGGGGAGCTGTTTTTT
CDR3aa: CASRPTGVTGELFF
abundance: NA
j_gene: TRBJ2-2
v_gene: TRBV11-3
d_gene: NA

CDR3nt: TGTGCCAGCATGGCTAGCGAGTACAATGAGCAGTTCTTC
CDR3aa: CASMASEYNEQFF
abundance: once
j_gene: TRBJ2-1
v_gene: TRBV2
d_gene: NA

CDR3nt: TGTGCCTGGAGTAACGGGGGGCATGGCTACACCTTC
CDR3aa: CAWSNGGHGYTF
abundance: NA
j_gene: TRBJ1-2
v_gene: TRBV30
d_gene: NA

CDR3nt: TGTGCCAGCTCACCTAGACAGGGGAACACTGAAGCTTTCTTT
CDR3aa: CASSPRQGNTEAFF
abundance: few
j_gene: TRBJ1-1
v_gene: TRBV18
d_gene: TRBD1

CDR3nt: TGTGCCAGCACTTCTGGCCTCTCCTACGAGCAGTACTTC
CDR3aa: CASTSGLSYEQYF
abundance: NA
j_gene: TRBJ2-7
v_gene: TRBV27
d_gene: NA

CDR3nt: TGCGCCAGCAGCGCGGGACAGGGTAACACCGGGGAGCTGTTTTTT
CDR3aa: CASSAGQGNTGELFF
abundance: NA
j_gene: TRBJ2-2
v_gene: TRBV5-1
d_gene: TRBD1

CDR3nt: TGTGCCAGCAGCCTTTCGGGACTAGCGTCTGAGACCCAGTACTTC
CDR3aa: CASSLSGLASETQYF
abundance: few
j_gene: TRBJ2-5
v_gene: TRBV5-6
d_gene: TRBD2

CDR3nt: TGTGCCAGCAGCTCCGGGGTAGCGGGAAGCGCAGATACGCAGTATTTT
CDR3aa: CASSSGVAGSADTQYF
abundance: NA
j_gene: TRBJ2-3
v_gene: TRBV11-3
d_gene: TRBD2

CDR3nt: TGCGCCAGCAGCAGGCCGGGACAGGGAGGCGAGACCCAGTACTTC
CDR3aa: CASSRPGQGGETQYF
abundance: NA
j_gene: TRBJ2-5
v_gene: TRBV5-1
d_gene: TRBD1

CDR3nt: TGTGCCAGCTCACTCCATGGGAGGACAGATACGCAGTATTTT
CDR3aa: CASSLHGRTDTQYF
abundance: NA
j_gene: TRBJ2-3
v_gene: TRBV18
d_gene: NA

CDR3nt: TGTGCCAGCAGCGTTCCCTTTTCCGGCGAGCAGTACTTC
CDR3aa: CASSVPFSGEQYF
abundance: NA
j_gene: TRBJ2-7
v_gene: TRBV7-2
d_gene: NA

CDR3nt: TGCGCCAGCACGGGACAGGGCCAGAACACTGAAGCTTTCTTT
CDR3aa: CASTGQGQNTEAFF
abundance: NA
j_gene: TRBJ1-1
v_gene: TRBV5-1
d_gene: TRBD1